This TCR beta chain is drawn from a study of cytomegalovirus exposure and HLA in healthy donors. The CDR3 extends over 16 amino acids. After removal of 1 base from V and 10 bases from J, the junction contained 13 bases not matched to a gene. Germline V gives CDR1 LNHNV, CDR2 YYDKDF (reference sequence). This clone was detected only a few times. A multiplex PCR was run with 60 Vbeta primers and 13 Jbeta primers. Only in-frame clones appear in the TCRdb table, and some are missing; sequencing was by immunoSEQ multiplex PCR. Of roughly 120,000 clones in the sample, roughly 70% were seen once. The chain combines TRBV15 with TRBJ2-1, with TRBD2 matching 7 bases. The sample taken for sequencing was PBMCs. This TCR came from a man in his forties in good health and CMV-seropositive. CDR3: CATSRAIAGTGGEQFF. Written as DNA, the CDR3 is TGTGCCACCAGCAGAGCAATAGCGGGCACTGGGGGGGAGCAGTTCTTC.